The source of this T cell receptor beta chain is a study of blood T cell repertoires in COVID-19. Study context: Nucleic acid was either cDNA or gDNA, and it came from T cells, B-cell-depleted T cells, or PBMCs.

The germline gives CDR1 MNHEY, CDR2 SVGEGT. V dropped 2 bases and J dropped 3; count of bases not matched to a gene: 9. CDR3 size: 17 residues. Profiling relied on immunoSEQ multiplex PCR, and the TCRdb table lists in-frame clones only, not all of them. The table records roughly 220,000 clones, 85% to 90% of them present only once. The origin of this receptor is a man in his fifties or sixties with acute or convalescent COVID-19. Material: peripheral blood. V and J are TRBV6-2 or TRBV6-3 and TRBJ2-5; 10 positions match TRBD2. The CDR3 nucleotides read TGTGCCAGCAGTTACCTTCCTAGCGGGGGACTAAAAGAGACCCAGTACTTC. Translated, it gives CASSYLPSGGLKETQYF.